One sample yielded the 27 T cell receptor beta chains listed below, sequenced in a study of blood T cells in healthy people across ages. The second PCR ran about 6 to 12 cycles with a sample-barcoded 5' primer and J-beta primers. TCRdb reprocessed the 5' RACE reads via MiXCR and lists one record per CDR3 protein. The data show roughly 800,000 distinct CDR3 sequences, just under 25% seen once. A further study also used this sample, focusing on T cells of mothers and their children.

The specimen sequenced was blood. The receptor source for this set is a boy aged 5-17 years in good health.

The chain is built from TRBV29-1 and TRBJ2-5; tentative D call: TRBD1 (5 bases). The J call may be mistaken, given a closer DNA end match to TRBJ2-1. Germline lookup yields CDR1 SQVTM and CDR2 ANQGSEA. The CDR3 is 16 residues long. The CDR3 DNA is TGCAGCGTTGAAGATATCGGCAGGGTAAGCTACAATGAGCAGTTCTTC. Translating gives CSVEDIGRVSYNEQFF.

The chain has TRBV28 and TRBJ2-7; no definite D call. Trimming removed 7 bases at V and 6 bases at J, with 22 bases between. There are 15 residues in the CDR3. Per the germline V gene, CDR1 is MDHEN and CDR2 is SYDVKM. The CDR3, as DNA: TGTGCCAGCACCCTCCTCTTGTCTCCGGAAGCCGAGCAGTACTTC. Translated: CASTLLLSPEAEQYF.

This clonotype has a handful of counts. CDR3 sequence (DNA): TGTGCCAGCCGAAGTGTAAACGAGCAGTACTTC. Amino acids: CASRSVNEQYF. The rearrangement uses TRBV2 and TRBJ2-7, with unresolved D. CDR1 is SNHLY, CDR2 FYNNEI, per germline. The CDR3 has 11 amino acids. V lost 8 bases and J lost 5, with 10 bases in between.

This clonotype was counted a few times. This chain connects TRBV29-1 to TRBJ1-2; 7 nucleotides agree with TRBD1. Germline V gene data show CDR1 as SQVTM and CDR2 as ANQGSEA. V shed 5 bases and J 8 bases; nucleotides not matched to a gene: 14. CDR3 size: 14 residues. DNA for the CDR3: TGCAGCGTTCCCTCAACCGGGACAGCTGCCGGCTACACCTTC. Translation gives CSVPSTGTAAGYTF.

V is TRBV6-1 and J is TRBJ2-5; D gene unclear. Germline V gene sequence: CDR1 MNHNS, CDR2 SASEGT. This CDR3 region has 13 residues. V was shortened by 7 bases and J by 4 bases, with 13 bases between the two germline ends. Here the CDR3 DNA reads TGTGCCAGCACCGCCTGGCAGATAGAGACCCAGTACTTC. Protein product: CASTAWQIETQYF.

This clonotype was seen only a few times. V is TRBV20-1 and J is TRBJ2-7; 7 bases align to TRBD2. The V segment lost 8 bases and the J segment 4 bases; nucleotides outside the gene matches: 8. Per germline, CDR1 DFQATT and CDR2 SNEGSKA (reference sequence). The CDR3 length is 12 residues. CDR3 residues: CSPGGLPYEQYF. Here the CDR3 DNA reads TGCAGTCCGGGGGGTCTACCTTACGAGCAGTACTTC.

This chain connects TRBV28 to TRBJ2-7; 7 bases align to TRBD1. The CDR3 has 11 residues. Germline loops: CDR1 MDHEN, CDR2 SYDVKM. The ends lost 5 bases at V and 11 bases at J; junction bases unmatched: 6. The CDR3 loop reads CASSKGTEKYF. The CDR3 DNA reads TGTGCCAGCAGTAAGGGGACAGAGAAGTACTTC.

This clonotype was found a few times. The chain carries TRBV4-3 and TRBJ2-5, with 9 bases identical to TRBD2. The closer fit of TRBJ2-1 to the DNA end suggests the J call may be wrong. This CDR3 is 18 amino acids long. Germline V gives CDR1 LGHNA, CDR2 YSLEER. CDR3 bases: TGCGCCAGCAGCCAAGATTTGCGGGAGGGAGGATTTAGCTATGAGCAGTTCTTC. This codes for CASSQDLREGGFSYEQFF.

The sample holds a few counts of this clonotype. J is TRBJ1-5 and V is TRBV19, with D uncertain. In germline, CDR1 is LNHDA, CDR2 SQIVND (reference sequence). The CDR3 is made up of 13 amino acids. V lost 0 bases, J lost 3 bases, and 3 bases lay in between. The CDR3 sequence: CASSIDINQPQHF. The CDR3 coding sequence is TGTGCCAGTAGTATAGACATCAATCAGCCCCAGCATTTT. Variable domain in full (rest from reference TRBV19 and TRBJ1-5): DGGITQSPKYLFRKEGQNVTLSCEQNLNHDAMYWYRQDPGQGLRLIYYSQIVNDFQKGDIAEGYSVSREKKESFPLTVTSAQKNPTAFYLCASSIDINQPQHFGDGTRLSIL.

This chain joins TRBV3-1 and TRBJ2-6; D remains unclear. The germline gives CDR1 LGHDT, CDR2 YNNKEL (reference sequence). Trimming took off 0 bases at V and 10 bases at J, with 4 bases between the two ends. The CDR3 runs to 12 residues. CDR3: CASSQDRNVLTF. Here the CDR3 DNA reads TGTGCCAGCAGCCAAGATCGGAACGTCCTGACTTTC.

The chain recombines TRBV28 with TRBJ2-3, with TRBD2 matching 13 bases. CDR1 is MDHEN, CDR2 SYDVKM, per germline. This CDR3 is built from 17 residues. The V gene end was trimmed by 5 bases and the J gene end by 5 bases; junction bases not matched to a gene: 10. The CDR3 region has the DNA TGTGCCAGCAGTGCTCCCAGACTAGCGGGGGGAAGAGATACGCAGTATTTT. Encoded protein: CASSAPRLAGGRDTQYF. The variable domain in full, completed from reference TRBV28 and TRBJ2-3, reads DVKVTQSSRYLVKRTGEKVFLECVQDMDHENMFWYRQDPGLGLRLIYFSYDVKMKEKGDIPEGYSVSREKKERFSLILESASTNQTSMYLCASSAPRLAGGRDTQYFGPGTRLTVL.

The rearrangement uses TRBV15 and TRBJ2-7; 9 positions agree with TRBD1. The CDR3 has 14 amino acids. The germline CDR1 and CDR2 sequences are LNHNV and YYDKDF (reference sequence). Trimming cost V 8 bases and J 6 bases; bases outside gene matches: 11. The CDR3 DNA is TGTGCCACCGGGCTGGGGACAGGGTTGTTCGAGCAGTACTTC. Protein sequence: CATGLGTGLFEQYF.

This clonotype occurred a few times. CDR3 region: CASGVAGTGLSEAFF. The CDR3 DNA is TGTGCCAGCGGGGTCGCCGGGACAGGACTCTCTGAAGCTTTCTTT. The genes are TRBV6-5 and TRBJ1-1; 8 nucleotides align to TRBD1. Germline CDR1 is MNHEY and CDR2 is SVGAGI. CDR3 length: 15 amino acids. J was trimmed by 6 bases and V by 8 bases; bases with no gene match: 14.

This clonotype has just a few counts. The CDR3 region has the DNA TGTGCCAGCAGCCAGCCAGGACTAGCGGGGGGGCCCGGGGAGCTGTTTTTT. Residues: CASSQPGLAGGPGELFF. The rearrangement links TRBV27 to TRBJ2-2, with TRBD2 identical over 15 bases. Trimming at V came to 6 bases and at J to 6 bases, leaving 8 bases not matched to a gene. The CDR3 spans 17 residues. Germline V gene sequence: CDR1 MNHEY, CDR2 SMNVEV (reference sequence).

The chain carries TRBV7-2 and TRBJ1-3; D is unresolved. The ends were cut back, 1 base at V and 0 bases at J, with 19 bases in the middle. CDR1 and CDR2 (germline): SGHTA, FQGNSA. CDR3 length equals 19 residues. CDR3 sequence (DNA): TGTGCCAGCAGCTTAGTGGTGACACTACCCATCAACTCTGGAAACACCATATATTTT. It encodes CASSLVVTLPINSGNTIYF.

This chain connects TRBV6-2 or TRBV6-3 to TRBJ1-1; 8 bases are a match to TRBD1. CDR3 length equals 14 residues. CDR1 MNHEY and CDR2 SVGEGT come from the germline V gene. Trimming removed 5 bases from V and 10 bases from J; junction bases left unmatched: 12. CDR3 nucleotide sequence: TGTGCCAGCAGTCGCAGGGGGCTAGAGGTACGAGCTTTCTTT. This codes for CASSRRGLEVRAFF.

V gene TRBV5-1 combines with J gene TRBJ2-5; D gene uncertain. The DNA end is a closer match to TRBJ2-7, so the J assignment may be wrong. Germline-derived CDR1 and CDR2 are SGHRS and YFSETQ. The length of the CDR3 is 16 residues. CDR3 region: CASSPGRRFGIYEQYF. CDR3 coding DNA: TGCGCCAGCAGCCCTGGTCGGCGGTTCGGTATATACGAGCAGTACTTC.

This sequence joins TRBV6-2 or TRBV6-3 and TRBJ2-5, with 12 nucleotides matching TRBD2. V was clipped by 2 bases and J by 4 bases; unmatched bases: 2. The V gene's germline CDR1 is MNHEY and CDR2 SVGEGT. There are 15 residues in the CDR3. The CDR3 DNA follows: TGTGCCAGCAGTTACGCGGGACTAGCGGGAGAGACCCAGTACTTC. Its translation: CASSYAGLAGETQYF.

This clonotype has only a few counts. The gene calls are TRBV4-1 and TRBJ2-4; D is uncertain. The CDR3 is 13 amino acids. Germline CDR1 MGHRA, CDR2 YSYEKL. Trimming took 0 bases from V and 7 from J, leaving 7 bases between them. The CDR3 is CASSQDQRNIQYF. CDR3 nucleotides: TGCGCCAGCAGCCAAGATCAGCGTAACATTCAGTACTTC.

This clonotype was recorded many times. The gene calls are TRBV6-5 and TRBJ2-3; a weak D match, TRBD2 (5 bases). The CDR3 totals 13 residues. V lost 2 bases and J lost 7, with 10 bases in between. CDR1 and CDR2 (germline): MNHEY, SVGAGI. CDR3: CASSYRPGNTQYF. CDR3 DNA sequence: TGTGCCAGCAGTTACCGACCCGGGAATACGCAGTATTTT.

Concerning this clonotype: The junction does not match germline at one end; this may be a read error. The rearrangement joins TRBV4-3 to TRBJ2-2; D is possibly TRBD1 (5 bases). Germline assignment: CDR1 LGHNA and CDR2 YSLEER. The CDR3 is 15 amino acids. The CDR3 spells CASSQRSGLTVELFF. In DNA, the CDR3 is TGCGCCAGCAGCCAACGGTCAGGGCTCACCGTGGAGCTGTTTTTT.

The J gene is TRBJ1-1, the V gene TRBV4-3, with D possibly TRBD1 on 6 matching bases. V lost 0 bases, J lost 2 bases, and 13 bases lay in between. The germline CDR1 and CDR2 sequences are LGHNA and YSLEER. This CDR3 contains 16 residues. The chain's CDR3 is CASSQDRTGLNTEAFF. The CDR3 DNA is TGCGCCAGCAGCCAAGATCGCACAGGGTTAAACACTGAAGCTTTCTTT.

The chain links TRBV15 to TRBJ2-2; 7 nucleotides match TRBD2. The trim removed 5 bases at V and 4 bases at J, leaving 4 bases unmatched. The length of the CDR3 is 14 residues. CDR1 is LNHNV and CDR2 is YYDKDF in the germline V gene (reference sequence). The CDR3 loop is CATSQGGSTGELFF. The CDR3 coding sequence is TGTGCCACCAGCCAGGGAGGGTCCACCGGGGAGCTGTTTTTT.

The V gene is TRBV14, the J gene TRBJ2-5; TRBD2 might be the D (6 bases). CDR3 length: 17 residues. The ends were cut back, 5 bases at V and 7 bases at J, with 26 bases in the middle. Germline assignment: CDR1 SGHDN and CDR2 FVKESK. The CDR3 region is CASSYTPSAGFLATQYF. In DNA form, the CDR3 reads TGTGCCAGCAGCTACACACCTAGCGCGGGATTTTTGGCGACCCAGTACTTC.

V gene TRBV13 combines with J gene TRBJ2-5; 14 bases align to TRBD2. Germline V lookup: CDR1 PRHDT, CDR2 FYEKMQ (reference sequence). V shed 5 bases, J shed 4 bases, and the junction held 9 bases outside the gene matches. CDR3 length: 17 amino acids. The CDR3 loop reads CASSPGLAGVRGETQYF. CDR3 DNA: TGTGCCAGCAGCCCGGGACTAGCGGGAGTCAGGGGAGAGACCCAGTACTTC.

The chain employs TRBV2 and TRBJ1-5; D gene uncertain. V gave up 0 bases and J gave up 9 bases, with 18 bases separating them. The CDR3 loop spans 16 amino acids. Looked up from germline, CDR1 is SNHLY and CDR2 is FYNNEI. The CDR3 is CASSEALAARDLPQHF. The CDR3 nucleotides read TGTGCCAGCAGTGAAGCGTTGGCAGCCCGGGATTTGCCCCAGCATTTT.

The chain has TRBV24-1 and TRBJ2-3; the D gene is possibly TRBD2 (7 bases). Germline V gives CDR1 KGHDR, CDR2 SFDVKD. V lost 0 bases and J 8 bases, leaving 26 bases between the germline ends. CDR3 length: 19 residues. In nucleotides, the CDR3 is TGTGCCACCAGTGATTTGCTACCAGGGCTAGCGGCGGGACAAGGTACGCAGTATTTT. It is translated as CATSDLLPGLAAGQGTQYF.